What follows is one TCR beta chain and its context. What antigen it recognizes has not been identified. No much larger clonotype is one base removed from it; base qualities were not supplied. The data originate from a study of T cells in Graves' hyperthyroidism and ophthalmopathy (dated by TCRdb to about 2019). Turning to the overall study: Peripheral blood samples were taken at initial diagnosis, before any treatment was given. An independent validation cohort of about 19 hyperthyroidism patients and 15 or so patients who later progressed to ophthalmopathy tested prospective prediction of ophthalmopathy. Thyroid tissue and blood T-cell repertoires from six Graves' hyperthyroidism patients were also compared in the study. TCR V-J signatures able to tell the groups apart were searched for in a discovery cohort of more than 90 patients, of whom more than 40 had Graves' ophthalmopathy and 55 to 60 had stable Graves' hyperthyroidism. The 100 discovery patients were randomly split 7:3 into training and test sets. TCR Vbeta CDR3 sequencing of 120 to 150 peripheral blood samples (roughly 43 ophthalmopathy, about 75 hyperthyroidism and some 17 progressor patients) is reported in the paper. After sampling, hyperthyroidism patients received methimazole starting at 30 mg daily, and ophthalmopathy patients received high-dose intravenous methylprednisolone.

Stable Graves' hyperthyroidism was defined as no progression to ophthalmopathy during 18 months of follow-up. The hyperthyroidism patients were between 18 and 65 years old and newly diagnosed, with a disease duration of less than 2 months. Exclusion was applied to patients with uncontrolled infections, other autoimmune diseases, pregnancy or lactation. Diagnoses were based on clinical symptoms, serum thyroxine and TRAb, thyroid ultrasound and orbital computed tomography. PBMCs were separated from under 11 ml of fresh peripheral blood using Ficoll-Paque density gradient centrifugation. Trizol reagent was used to extract total RNA, and RNA quality was then checked on an Agilent 2100 Bioanalyzer. The cysteine opens and the phenylalanine closes a CDR3 of 15 amino acids. Left in the record is the CDR3 DNA by itself, 45 bases read in frame from the first base. V is pared back by 6 bases and J by 0 bases, with 12 bases lying between the germline termini.

The TCR beta CDR3 regions were amplified from the RNA transcripts. A first-round RT-PCR of the TCR CDR3 used the HTBI primer set with the Qiagen OneStep RT-PCR kit. Libraries were constructed in a second round of multiplex PCR, after which size selection and purification were performed. Paired-end sequencing of the libraries was performed with 100 bp reads on an Illumina HiSeq2000. The study's processing was this. SOAPnuke was used to process the raw data, removing reads that contained adapters or uncalled bases, had a mean Phred below 15, or lacked an exact match to the constant primer or identifier. COPE v1.2.5 was used to merge high-quality paired reads, and clonotypes were defined as unique nucleotide sequences. MiTCR v1.1 was used to align clonotypes to the IMGT TRBV, TRBD and TRBJ reference segments. Analysis was restricted to V-J combinations with a frequency above 0.0001, which covered roughly 99% of repertoires. The TCS score was defined as F50 (clonal expansion) divided by E x V (chaos), with BLOSUM62-based TCRdist calculated between CDR3 peptides within each V-J. Welch's t-statistics and random forest reduced just over 500 V-J features to 13, which were used in a naive Bayes classifier (R e1071). In-frame beta chains were kept once TCRdb had trimmed the public reads at Q25 with fastp and called clones with MiXCR. Entries that share a CDR3 protein sequence are merged under the most common genes and DNA. Clone size and V and J calls follow TCRdb, not the original study. Here the sample has approximately 630,000 distinct CDR3 sequences; around 15% occur a single time. Of the sample, around 4% is held by the ten largest clones.

Study-wide conclusions, independent of this receptor: Blood samples also contained most of the expanded thyroid clonotypes (frequency above 0.001), which suggests that blood repertoires may reflect thyroid immune responses. In validation, the model predicted progression to ophthalmopathy with roughly 66% sensitivity and roughly 75% specificity, a median of approximately 6.7 months before onset. Sample size was not statistically predetermined, and blinding of investigators to group allocation was not performed. Ophthalmopathy was separated from stable hyperthyroidism by a 13 V-J signature model, with over 85% sensitivity and about 81% specificity obtained in cross-validation and 80%/75% obtained in testing.

The receptor was derived from a woman in her twenties or thirties with Graves' hyperthyroidism. The sequencing sample was made of blood. This chain joins TRBV12-3 or TRBV12-4 to TRBJ1-3; matching of 5 bases hints at TRBD1 as the D gene. The CDR3 reads as follows: CASRPDSFSGNTIYF. The DNA sequence is TGTGCCAGCAGACCCGACAGTTTCTCTGGAAACACCATATATTTT.